This TCR beta chain was recovered during a study of cytomegalovirus exposure and HLA in healthy donors. Study in general: As released early, the data held 70 million to 95 million unique TCRs from HLA-typed donors.

The germline V gene has CDR1 SSHAT and CDR2 FNYEAQ (reference sequence). CDR3 size: 14 residues. With regard to this clone: The antigen is not known. Sequence at one end of the junction differs from germline and may be a read error.

Primers for the PCR totalled 60 Vbeta and 13 Jbeta. TCRdb keeps only in-frame clones here, not all; method: immunoSEQ multiplex PCR. The table lists 70,000 or so clones. The donors comprised healthy bone marrow donors. General observations from the study: Reported results showed that the classifier diagnosed cytomegalovirus status with high specificity and sensitivity. Earlier analysis yielded a pattern in which most TCR beta V segments were productive about 90% or about 30% of the time.

The chain carries TRBV7-7 and TRBJ2-2; D call uncertain. This TCR derives from a middle-aged man in good health and CMV-seronegative. The sample was PBMCs. The CDR3 coding sequence is TGTGCTAGCAGCCTAGACCTTAACGGCGGGGAGCTGTTTTTT. Protein product: CASSLDLNGGELFF.